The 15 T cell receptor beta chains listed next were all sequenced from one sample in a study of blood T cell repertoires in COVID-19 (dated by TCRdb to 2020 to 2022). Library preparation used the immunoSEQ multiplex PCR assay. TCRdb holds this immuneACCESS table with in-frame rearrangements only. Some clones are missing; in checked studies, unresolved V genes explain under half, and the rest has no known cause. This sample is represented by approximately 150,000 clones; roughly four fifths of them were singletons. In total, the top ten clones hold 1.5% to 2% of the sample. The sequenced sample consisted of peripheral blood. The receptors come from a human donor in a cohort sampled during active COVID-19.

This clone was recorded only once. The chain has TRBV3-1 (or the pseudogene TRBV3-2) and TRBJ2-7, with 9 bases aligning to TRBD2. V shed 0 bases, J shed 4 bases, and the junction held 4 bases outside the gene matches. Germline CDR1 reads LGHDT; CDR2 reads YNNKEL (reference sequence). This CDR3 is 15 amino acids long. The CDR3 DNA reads TGTGCCAGCAGCCAAGAGATTAGCGGGAGTTACGAGCAGTACTTC. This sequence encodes CASSQEISGSYEQYF.

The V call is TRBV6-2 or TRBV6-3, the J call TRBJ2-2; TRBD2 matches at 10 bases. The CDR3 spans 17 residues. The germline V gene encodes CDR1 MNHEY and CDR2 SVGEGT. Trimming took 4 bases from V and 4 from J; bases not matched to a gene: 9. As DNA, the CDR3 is TGTGCCAGCAGTTTCCTAGCGGGAGTTTTGCGCACCGGGGAGCTGTTTTTT. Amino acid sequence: CASSFLAGVLRTGELFF.

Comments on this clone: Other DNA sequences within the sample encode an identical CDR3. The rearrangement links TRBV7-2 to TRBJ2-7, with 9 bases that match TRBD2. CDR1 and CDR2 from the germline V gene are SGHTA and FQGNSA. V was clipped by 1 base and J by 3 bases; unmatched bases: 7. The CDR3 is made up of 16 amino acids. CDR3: CASSLVVGLAGYEQYF. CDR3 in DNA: TGTGCCAGCAGCTTAGTAGTGGGACTAGCAGGCTACGAGCAGTACTTC.

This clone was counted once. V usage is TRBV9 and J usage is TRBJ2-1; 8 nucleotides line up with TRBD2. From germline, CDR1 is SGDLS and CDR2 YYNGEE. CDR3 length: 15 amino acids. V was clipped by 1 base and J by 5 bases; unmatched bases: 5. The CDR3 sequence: CASSVTIAGHNEQFF. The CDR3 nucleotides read TGTGCCAGCAGCGTAACAATAGCGGGACACAATGAGCAGTTCTTC.

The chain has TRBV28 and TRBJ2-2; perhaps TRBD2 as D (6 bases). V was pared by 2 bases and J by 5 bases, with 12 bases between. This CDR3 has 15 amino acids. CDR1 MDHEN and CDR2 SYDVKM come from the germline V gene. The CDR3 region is CASSLAGSRTGELFF. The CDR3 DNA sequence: TGTGCCAGCAGTTTAGCGGGATCGCGGACCGGGGAGCTGTTTTTT.

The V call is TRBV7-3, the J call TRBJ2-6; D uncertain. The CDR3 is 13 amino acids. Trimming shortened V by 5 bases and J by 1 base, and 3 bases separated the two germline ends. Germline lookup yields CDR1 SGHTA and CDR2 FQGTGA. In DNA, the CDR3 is TGTGCCAGCAGCCCGTCTGGGGCCAACGTCCTGACTTTC. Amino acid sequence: CASSPSGANVLTF.

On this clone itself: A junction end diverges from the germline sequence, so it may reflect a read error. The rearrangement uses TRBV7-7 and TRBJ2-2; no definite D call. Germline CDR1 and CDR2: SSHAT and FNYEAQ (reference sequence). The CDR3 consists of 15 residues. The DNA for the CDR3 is TGTGCTAGCAGCGTAGGATTAGCGAACACCGGGGAGCTGTTTTTT. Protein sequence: CASSVGLANTGELFF.

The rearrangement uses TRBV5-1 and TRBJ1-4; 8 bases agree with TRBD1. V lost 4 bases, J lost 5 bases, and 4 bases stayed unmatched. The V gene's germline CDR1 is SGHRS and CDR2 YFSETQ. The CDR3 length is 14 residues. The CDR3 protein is CASSLGQGNEKLFF. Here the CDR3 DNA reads TGCGCCAGCAGCCTTGGACAGGGAAATGAAAAACTGTTTTTT.

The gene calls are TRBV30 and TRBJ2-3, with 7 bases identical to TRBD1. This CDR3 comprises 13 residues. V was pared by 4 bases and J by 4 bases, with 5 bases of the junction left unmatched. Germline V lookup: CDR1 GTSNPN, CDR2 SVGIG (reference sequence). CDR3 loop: CAWTGGWPDTQYF. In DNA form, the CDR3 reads TGTGCCTGGACAGGGGGATGGCCAGATACGCAGTATTTT.

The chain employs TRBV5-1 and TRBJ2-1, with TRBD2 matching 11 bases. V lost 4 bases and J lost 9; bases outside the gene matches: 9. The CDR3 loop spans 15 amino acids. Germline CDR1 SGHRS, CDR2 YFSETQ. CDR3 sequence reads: CASSLELAGVGEQFF. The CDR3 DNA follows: TGCGCCAGCAGCCTGGAACTAGCGGGAGTTGGTGAGCAGTTCTTC.

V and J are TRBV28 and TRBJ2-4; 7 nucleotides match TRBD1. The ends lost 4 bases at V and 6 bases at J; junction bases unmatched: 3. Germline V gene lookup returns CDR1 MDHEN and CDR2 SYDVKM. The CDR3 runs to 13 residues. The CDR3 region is CASSYRGGNIQYF. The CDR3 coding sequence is TGTGCCAGCAGTTACAGGGGCGGAAACATTCAGTACTTC.

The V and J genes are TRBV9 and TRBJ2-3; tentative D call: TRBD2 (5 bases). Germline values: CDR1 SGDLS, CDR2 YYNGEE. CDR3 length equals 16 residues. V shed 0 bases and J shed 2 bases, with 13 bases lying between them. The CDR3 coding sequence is TGTGCCAGCAGCGTAGTGAGCGGAGTCAACACAGATACGCAGTATTTT. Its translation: CASSVVSGVNTDTQYF.

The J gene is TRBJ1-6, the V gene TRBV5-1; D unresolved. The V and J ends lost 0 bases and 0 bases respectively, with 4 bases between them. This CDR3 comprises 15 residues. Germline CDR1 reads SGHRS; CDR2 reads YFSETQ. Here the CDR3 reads CASSLAGSYNSPLHF. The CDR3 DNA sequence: TGCGCCAGCAGCTTGGCGGGCTCCTATAATTCACCCCTCCACTTT.

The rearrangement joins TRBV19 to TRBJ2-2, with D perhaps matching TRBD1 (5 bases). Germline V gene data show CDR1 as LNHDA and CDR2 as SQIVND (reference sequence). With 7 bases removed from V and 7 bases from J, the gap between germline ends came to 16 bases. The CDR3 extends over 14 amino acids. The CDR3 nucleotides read TGTGCCAGTATGCCCCAGGGTGGGATCGGGGAGCTGTTTTTT. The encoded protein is CASMPQGGIGELFF.

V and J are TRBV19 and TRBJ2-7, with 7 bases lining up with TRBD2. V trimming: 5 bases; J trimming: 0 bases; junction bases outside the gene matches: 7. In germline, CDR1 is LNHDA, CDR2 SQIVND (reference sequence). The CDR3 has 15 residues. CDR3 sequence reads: CASSLTSESSYEQYF. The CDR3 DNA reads TGTGCCAGTAGTCTAACTAGCGAATCCTCCTACGAGCAGTACTTC.